The clone carrying this T cell receptor beta chain was found a few times. Its target is unknown. The entry originates in a study of T cells in narcolepsy. As for the study in general: Donors had narcolepsy type 1 or type 2, or were healthy controls. Whole-study findings and limits: Autoreactive HCRT-specific and TRIB2-specific clonotypes were marked in same-patient CSF-versus-blood CD4+ comparisons. Blood of same and different patients, but not healthy controls, reportedly held recurring autoreactive clonotypes. Autoreactive clone sequences were missing from some blood memory CD4+ repertoires.

The length of the CDR3 is 15 residues. The V and J ends lost 3 bases and 5 bases respectively, with 16 bases between them. Germline V gives CDR1 SGHRS, CDR2 YFSETQ. Clones were sequenced by immunoSEQ multiplex PCR, and TCRdb holds only the in-frame ones, with some missing. The table lists under 30,000 clones, around 78% of them singletons, with 3% to 3.5% in the top ten. The receptor's source is a human donor with narcolepsy. Sequencing was carried out using CD45RA- memory CD4+ T cells from PBMCs. The chain uses TRBV5-1 and TRBJ2-3, with D hard to call. CDR3 sequence: CASSSDGSFGDTQYF. In DNA, the CDR3 is TGCGCCAGCAGCTCCGACGGATCCTTTGGAGATACGCAGTATTTT.